This T cell receptor (beta chain) originates from a study of blood T cell repertoires in COVID-19. About the study: Specimens from acute and convalescent COVID-19 originated in the United States, Italy and Spain. Sources were T cells, B-cell-depleted T cells, or PBMCs; the material itself was cDNA or gDNA.

The study assigned cohorts using participant-reported clinical history. J gave up 4 bases and V 4 bases, and 7 bases lay outside the gene matches. This CDR3 contains 16 residues. CDR1 and CDR2 (germline): MNHEY, SMNVEV (reference sequence). Original handling: Estimation of nucleated cell counts was performed using reference gene primer amplification. Repertoires were generated with immunoSEQ multiplex PCR, while TCRdb's copy carries only in-frame clones and drops some. That table is the source of V, J and clone size, and D and trimming were worked out from the DNA. The data hold under 200,000 clones, with approximately 81% observed a single time.

Material: PBMCs or T cells enriched from blood (not recorded which). The receptor was derived from a woman aged 50 to 60 who had recovered from COVID-19. The chain is built from TRBV27 and TRBJ1-6; 7 positions match TRBD1. CDR3 coding DNA: TGTGCCAGCAGTTCTTGGCAGGGGGGATATAATTCACCCCTCCACTTT. The encoded protein is CASSSWQGGYNSPLHF.